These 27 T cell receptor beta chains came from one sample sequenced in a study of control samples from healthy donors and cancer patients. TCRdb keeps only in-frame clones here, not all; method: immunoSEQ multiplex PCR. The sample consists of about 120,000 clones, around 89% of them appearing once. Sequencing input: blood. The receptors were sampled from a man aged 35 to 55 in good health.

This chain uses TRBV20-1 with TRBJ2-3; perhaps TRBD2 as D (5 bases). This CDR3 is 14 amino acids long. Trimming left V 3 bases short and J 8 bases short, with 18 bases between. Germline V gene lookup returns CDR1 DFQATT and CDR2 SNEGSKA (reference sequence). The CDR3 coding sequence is TGCAGTGCTAGTTTGAGCGGACCTATAAGTACGCAGTATTTT. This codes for CSASLSGPISTQYF.

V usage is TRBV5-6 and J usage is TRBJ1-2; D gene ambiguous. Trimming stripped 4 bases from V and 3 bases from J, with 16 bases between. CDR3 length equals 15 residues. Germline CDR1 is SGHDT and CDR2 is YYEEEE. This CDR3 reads CASSPLGSGDYGYTF. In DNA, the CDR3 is TGTGCCAGCAGCCCCCTAGGTTCAGGCGACTATGGCTACACCTTC.

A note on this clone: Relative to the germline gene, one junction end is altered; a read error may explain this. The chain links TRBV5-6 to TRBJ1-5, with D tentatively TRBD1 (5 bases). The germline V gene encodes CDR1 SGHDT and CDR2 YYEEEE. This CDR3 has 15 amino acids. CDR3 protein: CASSLGPSSNQPQHF. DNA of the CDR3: TGTGCCAGCAGTTTGGGACCCTCTAGCAATCAGCCCCAGCATTTT.

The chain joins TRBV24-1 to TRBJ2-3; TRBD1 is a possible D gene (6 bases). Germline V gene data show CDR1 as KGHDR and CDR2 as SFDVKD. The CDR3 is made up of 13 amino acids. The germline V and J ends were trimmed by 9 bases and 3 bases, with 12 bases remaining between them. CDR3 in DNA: TGTGCCACCGGAGAACAGGGTACAGATACGCAGTATTTT. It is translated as CATGEQGTDTQYF.

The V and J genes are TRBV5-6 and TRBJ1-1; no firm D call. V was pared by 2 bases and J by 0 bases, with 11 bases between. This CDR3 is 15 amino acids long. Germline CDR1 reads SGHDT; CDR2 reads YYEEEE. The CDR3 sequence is CASSFEDRLNTEAFF. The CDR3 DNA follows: TGTGCCAGCAGCTTTGAGGACCGCTTGAACACTGAAGCTTTCTTT.

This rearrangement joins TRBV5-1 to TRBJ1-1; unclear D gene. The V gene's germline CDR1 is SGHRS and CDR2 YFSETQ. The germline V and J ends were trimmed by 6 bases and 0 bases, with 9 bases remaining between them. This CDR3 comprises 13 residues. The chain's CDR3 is CASTRDLNTEAFF. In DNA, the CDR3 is TGCGCCAGCACCAGAGATCTGAACACTGAAGCTTTCTTT.

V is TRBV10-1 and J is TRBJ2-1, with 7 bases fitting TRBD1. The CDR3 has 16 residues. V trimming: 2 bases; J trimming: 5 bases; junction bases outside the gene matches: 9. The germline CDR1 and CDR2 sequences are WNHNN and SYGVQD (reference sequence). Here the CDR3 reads CASSETSGTANNEQFF. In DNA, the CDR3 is TGCGCCAGCAGTGAGACGTCCGGGACAGCCAACAATGAGCAGTTCTTC.

DNA for the CDR3: TGTGCCATCGGCAGCGGGCTTCAATACGAGCAGTACTTC. Translated, it gives CAIGSGLQYEQYF. The chain couples TRBV10-3 to TRBJ2-7, with TRBD2 as a possible D gene (6 bases). The CDR3 is made up of 13 amino acids. CDR1 and CDR2 from the germline V gene are ENHRY and SYGVKD. V was cut by 8 bases and J by 4 bases, with 15 bases left in between.

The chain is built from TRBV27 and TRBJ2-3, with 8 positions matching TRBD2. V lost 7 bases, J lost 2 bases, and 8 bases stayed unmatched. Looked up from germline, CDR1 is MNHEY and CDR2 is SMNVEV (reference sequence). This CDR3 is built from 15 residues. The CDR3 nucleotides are TGTGCCAGCAAAAGCGAGACTAGCGTCACAGATACGCAGTATTTT. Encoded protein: CASKSETSVTDTQYF.

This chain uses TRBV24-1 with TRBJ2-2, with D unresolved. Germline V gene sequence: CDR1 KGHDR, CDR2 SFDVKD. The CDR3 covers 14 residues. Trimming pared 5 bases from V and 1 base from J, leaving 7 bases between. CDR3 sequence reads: CATSVNLNTGELFF. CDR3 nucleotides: TGTGCCACCAGTGTGAACTTGAACACCGGGGAGCTGTTTTTT.

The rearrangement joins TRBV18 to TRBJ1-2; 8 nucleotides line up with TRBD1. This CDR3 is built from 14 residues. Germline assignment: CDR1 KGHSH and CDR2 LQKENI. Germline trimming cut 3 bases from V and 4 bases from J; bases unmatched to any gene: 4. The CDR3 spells CASSPTGVGYGYTF. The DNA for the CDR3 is TGTGCCAGCTCACCGACAGGGGTAGGCTATGGCTACACCTTC. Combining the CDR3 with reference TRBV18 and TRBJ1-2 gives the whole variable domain NAGVMQNPRHLVRRRGQEARLRCSPMKGHSHVYWYRQLPEEGLKFMVYLQKENIIDESGMPKERFSAEFPKEGPSILRIQQVVRGDSAAYFCASSPTGVGYGYTFGSGTRLTVV.

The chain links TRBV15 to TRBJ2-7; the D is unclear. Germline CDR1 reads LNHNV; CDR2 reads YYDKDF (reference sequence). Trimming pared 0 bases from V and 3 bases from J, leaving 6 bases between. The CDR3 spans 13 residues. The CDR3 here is CATSRDRFYEQYF. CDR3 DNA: TGTGCCACCAGCAGAGATCGGTTCTACGAGCAGTACTTC.

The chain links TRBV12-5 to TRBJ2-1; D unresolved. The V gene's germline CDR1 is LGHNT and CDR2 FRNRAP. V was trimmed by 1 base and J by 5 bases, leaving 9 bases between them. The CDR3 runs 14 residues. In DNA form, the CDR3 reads TGTGCTAGTGGTTTGGAACCTAATGACAATGAGCAGTTCTTC. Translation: CASGLEPNDNEQFF.

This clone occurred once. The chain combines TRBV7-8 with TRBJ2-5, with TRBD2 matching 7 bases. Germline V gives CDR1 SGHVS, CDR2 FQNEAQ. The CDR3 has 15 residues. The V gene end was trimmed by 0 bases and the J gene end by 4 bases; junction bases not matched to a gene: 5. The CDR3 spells CASSLAAGRGETQYF. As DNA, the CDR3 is TGTGCCAGCAGCTTAGCGGCAGGGAGGGGAGAGACCCAGTACTTC.

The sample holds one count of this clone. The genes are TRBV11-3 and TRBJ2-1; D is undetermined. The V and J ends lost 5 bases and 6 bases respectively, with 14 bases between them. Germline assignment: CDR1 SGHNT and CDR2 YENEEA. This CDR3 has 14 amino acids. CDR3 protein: CASSARLKSNEQFF. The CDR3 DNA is TGTGCCAGCAGCGCCCGACTGAAATCCAATGAGCAGTTCTTC.

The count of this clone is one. CDR3 DNA: TGTGCCACCAGCAGAGGGAGCGGGGGGCCCTACACAGATACGCAGTATTTT. This translates into CATSRGSGGPYTDTQYF. This chain links TRBV15 with TRBJ2-3; 9 bases are a match to TRBD2. Germline V lookup: CDR1 LNHNV, CDR2 YYDKDF (reference sequence). The CDR3 has 17 amino acids. With V trimmed by 1 base and J by 2 bases, 7 bases remained unmatched. Based on the CDR3 plus reference TRBV15 and TRBJ2-3, the full variable domain is DAMVIQNPRYQVTQFGKPVTLSCSQTLNHNVMYWYQQKSSQAPKLLFHYYDKDFNNEADTPDNFQSRRPNTSFCFLDIRSPGLGDTAMYLCATSRGSGGPYTDTQYFGPGTRLTVL.

The CDR3 loop is CASSQAQRSYNEQFF. The CDR3, as DNA: TGTGCCAGCAGCCAAGCCCAACGCTCCTACAATGAGCAGTTCTTC. This sequence joins TRBV3-1 (or the pseudogene TRBV3-2) and TRBJ2-1; no clear D. V was trimmed by 1 base and J by 0 bases, leaving 7 bases between them. Germline lookup yields CDR1 LGHDT and CDR2 YNNKEL (reference sequence). This CDR3 is built from 15 residues.

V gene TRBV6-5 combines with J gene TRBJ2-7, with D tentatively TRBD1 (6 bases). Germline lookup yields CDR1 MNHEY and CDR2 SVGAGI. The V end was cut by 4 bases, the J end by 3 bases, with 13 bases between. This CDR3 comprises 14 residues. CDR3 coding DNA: TGTGCCAGCAGTTTTTACGGACAGAACTACGAGCAGTACTTC. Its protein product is CASSFYGQNYEQYF.

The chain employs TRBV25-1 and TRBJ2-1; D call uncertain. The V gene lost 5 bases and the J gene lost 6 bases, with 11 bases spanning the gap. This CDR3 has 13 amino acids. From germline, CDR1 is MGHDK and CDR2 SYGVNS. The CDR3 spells CASSTLIGNEQFF. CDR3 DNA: TGTGCCAGCAGTACGCTGATAGGCAATGAGCAGTTCTTC.

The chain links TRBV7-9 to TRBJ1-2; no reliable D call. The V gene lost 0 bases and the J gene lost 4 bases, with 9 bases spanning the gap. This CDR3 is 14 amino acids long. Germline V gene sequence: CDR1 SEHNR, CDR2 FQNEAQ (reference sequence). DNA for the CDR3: TGTGCCAGCAGCTTAGCGCAGGATCTCTATGGCTACACCTTC. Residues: CASSLAQDLYGYTF. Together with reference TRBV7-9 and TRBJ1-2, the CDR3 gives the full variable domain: DTGVSQNPRHKITKRGQNVTFRCDPISEHNRLYWYRQTLGQGPEFLTYFQNEAQLEKSRLLSDRFSAERPKGSFSTLEIQRTEQGDSAMYLCASSLAQDLYGYTFGSGTRLTVV.

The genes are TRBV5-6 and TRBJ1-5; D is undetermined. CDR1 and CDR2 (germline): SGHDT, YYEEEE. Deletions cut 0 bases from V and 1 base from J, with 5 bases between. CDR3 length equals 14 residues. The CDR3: CASSLGTSNQPQHF. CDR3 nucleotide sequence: TGTGCCAGCAGCTTGGGGACGAGCAATCAGCCCCAGCATTTT.

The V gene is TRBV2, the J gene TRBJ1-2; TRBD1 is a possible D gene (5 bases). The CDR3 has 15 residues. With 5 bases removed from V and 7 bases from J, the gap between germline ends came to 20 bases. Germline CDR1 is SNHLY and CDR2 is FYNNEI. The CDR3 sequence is CASSSTGTVTVGYTF. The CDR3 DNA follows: TGTGCCAGCAGTTCCACCGGGACCGTTACCGTTGGCTACACCTTC.

CDR3 residues: CASSESYTGELFF. In nucleotides, the CDR3 is TGCGCCAGCAGTGAGTCGTATACCGGGGAGCTGTTTTTT. The chain has TRBV10-1 and TRBJ2-2; D not certain. V lost 0 bases, J lost 5 bases, and 4 bases lay in between. This CDR3 is built from 13 residues. Looked up from germline, CDR1 is WNHNN and CDR2 is SYGVQD (reference sequence).

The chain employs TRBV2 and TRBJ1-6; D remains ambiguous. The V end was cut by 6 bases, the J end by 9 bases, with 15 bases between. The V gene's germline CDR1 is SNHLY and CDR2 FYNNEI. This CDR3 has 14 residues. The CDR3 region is CASREAAVSSPLHF. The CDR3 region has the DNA TGTGCCAGCAGGGAGGCGGCAGTCTCTTCACCCCTCCACTTT.

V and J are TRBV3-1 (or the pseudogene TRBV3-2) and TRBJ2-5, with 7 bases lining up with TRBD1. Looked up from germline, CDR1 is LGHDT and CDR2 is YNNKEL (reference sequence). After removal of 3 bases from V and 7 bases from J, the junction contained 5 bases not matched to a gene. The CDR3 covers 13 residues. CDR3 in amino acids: CASSQGQSGTQYF. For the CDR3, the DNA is TGTGCCAGCAGCCAGGGACAGTCTGGGACCCAGTACTTC.

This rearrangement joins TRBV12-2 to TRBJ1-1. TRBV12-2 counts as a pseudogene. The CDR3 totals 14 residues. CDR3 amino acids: CASRLALRGPGAFF. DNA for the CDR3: TGTGCAAGTCGCTTAGCGCTGAGGGGCCCCGGGGCTTTCTTT.

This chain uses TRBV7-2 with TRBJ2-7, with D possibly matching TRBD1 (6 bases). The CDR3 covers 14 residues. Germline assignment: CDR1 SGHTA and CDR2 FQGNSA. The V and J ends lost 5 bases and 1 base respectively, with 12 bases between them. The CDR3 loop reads CASSVMTGSYEQYF. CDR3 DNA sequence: TGTGCCAGCAGCGTGATGACAGGATCCTACGAGCAGTACTTC.